The subject of this entry is one T cell receptor (beta chain). Its matching antigen is unknown. The data stem from a study of identical twins. Findings of the study overall: Those out-of-frame alpha sequences shared by twins showed an excess of low generation probability.

TCRdb fed the 5' RACE reads into MiXCR, producing one record per CDR3 protein. The table shows a few hundred thousand distinct CDR3 sequences, with 9% to 15% occurring only once. J was trimmed by 8 bases and V by 3 bases; bases with no gene match: 6. This CDR3 has 15 residues. The sample was also linked to a second study, of yellow fever vaccine responses in identical twins.

Sequencing was performed on CD8+ T cells sorted from blood. The V gene is TRBV12-3 or TRBV12-4, the J gene TRBJ2-1, with 11 bases lining up with TRBD1. This receptor was obtained from a young woman in good health. The CDR3 is CASSFGGQGGYEQFF. In nucleotides, the CDR3 is TGTGCCAGCAGTTTCGGGGGACAGGGGGGTTATGAGCAGTTCTTC.